This T cell receptor beta chain was found in a study of T-cell memory formation after mild COVID-19. About the research overall: Across donors, TCR clusters were largely donor specific. The study, taken as a whole, reports: Certain responding clones were present in pre-infection memory, suggesting participation of cross-reactive memory. CD4/CD8 balance held among clones contracting day 15 to 85, and later expanders leaned CD4+.

The table lists this clonotype with a few counts. The antigen is not known. Using constant-segment primers, 5'RACE produced TCR alpha and TCR beta cDNA libraries carrying sample barcodes and UMIs. One entry per CDR3 protein, called by TCRdb with MiXCR from the 5' RACE reads. The sample has about 430,000 distinct CDR3 sequences, more than 20% seen once. Sequenced input: PBMCs or a T cell subset sorted from them (not recorded which). The TCR sequence derives from an adult woman who had mild COVID-19 (a few samples of this study predate the infection). Cell type and time point are not known.

The DNA of the CDR3 is TGTGCCAGCAGCTCAGTCTACCCAAACTACGAGCAGTACTTC. Residues: CASSSVYPNYEQYF. This sequence joins TRBV13 and TRBJ2-7; D not certain. Germline V gene lookup returns CDR1 PRHDT and CDR2 FYEKMQ (reference sequence). Trimming cost V 4 bases and J 3 bases, with 13 bases left between them. This CDR3 is 14 amino acids long.